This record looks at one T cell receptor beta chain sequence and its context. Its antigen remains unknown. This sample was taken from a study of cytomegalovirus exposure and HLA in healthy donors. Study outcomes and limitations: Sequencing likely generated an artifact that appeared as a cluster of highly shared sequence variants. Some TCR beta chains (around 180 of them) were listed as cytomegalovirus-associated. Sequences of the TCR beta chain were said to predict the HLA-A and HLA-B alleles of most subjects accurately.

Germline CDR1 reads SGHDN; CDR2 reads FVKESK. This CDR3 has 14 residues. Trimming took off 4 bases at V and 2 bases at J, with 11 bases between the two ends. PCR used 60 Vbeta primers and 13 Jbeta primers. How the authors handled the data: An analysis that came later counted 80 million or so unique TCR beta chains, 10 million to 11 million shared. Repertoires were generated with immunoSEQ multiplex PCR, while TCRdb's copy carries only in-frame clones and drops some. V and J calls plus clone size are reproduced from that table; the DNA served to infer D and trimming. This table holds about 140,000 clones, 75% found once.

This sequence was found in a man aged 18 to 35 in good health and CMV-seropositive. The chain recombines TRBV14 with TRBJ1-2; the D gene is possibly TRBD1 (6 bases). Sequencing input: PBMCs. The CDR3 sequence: CASSLLTGNYGYTF. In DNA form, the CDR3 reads TGTGCCAGCAGCCTATTAACAGGGAACTATGGCTACACCTTC.